These T cell receptor beta chains were read from a single sample in a study of Ad26.COV2.S vaccination and SARS-CoV-2 variants. Clones were sequenced by immunoSEQ multiplex PCR, and TCRdb holds only the in-frame ones, with some missing. The sample holds just over 350,000 clones, 92% seen once. The sample consisted of peripheral blood, taken after recovery from COVID-19. These receptors originate from a human donor who had recovered from COVID-19. Each CDR3 is given with its conserved first and last residue. The D gene is left open where the match is weak.

j_gene: TRBJ1-1
v_gene: TRBV12-5
d_gene: NA
CDR3aa: CASGFVVTYTEAFF

j_gene: TRBJ1-2
v_gene: TRBV7-9
d_gene: TRBD1
CDR3aa: CASSLGQGLYGYTF

j_gene: TRBJ1-5
v_gene: TRBV4-1
d_gene: NA
CDR3aa: CASSQDMGVTQPQHF

j_gene: TRBJ2-4
v_gene: TRBV18
d_gene: NA
CDR3aa: CASSEGQSRNIQYF

j_gene: TRBJ1-5
v_gene: TRBV2
d_gene: TRBD1
CDR3aa: CASGTGDQPQHF

j_gene: TRBJ1-5
v_gene: TRBV27
d_gene: TRBD1
CDR3aa: CASSLKTGRNQPQHF

j_gene: TRBJ1-1
v_gene: TRBV3-1/TRBV3-2
d_gene: TRBD1
CDR3aa: CASSQGDRVGAEAFF

j_gene: TRBJ1-1
v_gene: TRBV6-4
d_gene: NA
CDR3aa: CASKDSMNTEAFF

j_gene: TRBJ2-5
v_gene: TRBV2
d_gene: NA
CDR3aa: CASIQHDGRGETQYF

j_gene: TRBJ2-7
v_gene: TRBV6-2/TRBV6-3
d_gene: TRBD2
CDR3aa: CASSYSLAGGHEQYF

j_gene: TRBJ1-2
v_gene: TRBV6-5
d_gene: NA
CDR3aa: CASSPTVGGYTF

j_gene: TRBJ1-2
v_gene: TRBV13
d_gene: NA
CDR3aa: CASSPQGYGYTF

j_gene: TRBJ1-1
v_gene: TRBV2
d_gene: TRBD1
CDR3aa: CASRPRDRVDTEAFF

j_gene: TRBJ1-4
v_gene: TRBV12-5
d_gene: NA
CDR3aa: CASGLGNEKLFF

j_gene: TRBJ1-4
v_gene: TRBV4-1
d_gene: NA
CDR3aa: CASSRSDGWGANEKLFF

j_gene: TRBJ2-2
v_gene: TRBV7-6
d_gene: TRBD2
CDR3aa: CASSLLAGANTGELFF

j_gene: TRBJ1-3
v_gene: TRBV10-3
d_gene: NA
CDR3aa: CATHGGLSSGNTIYF

j_gene: TRBJ1-4
v_gene: TRBV3-1/TRBV3-2
d_gene: NA
CDR3aa: CASSQDRGEKLFF

j_gene: TRBJ1-1
v_gene: TRBV19
d_gene: TRBD1
CDR3aa: CASYDRASNTEAFF

j_gene: TRBJ2-1
v_gene: TRBV10-3
d_gene: NA
CDR3aa: CAISPGTLIYNEQFF

j_gene: TRBJ2-2
v_gene: TRBV5-4
d_gene: NA
CDR3aa: CASSLSRRGDDTGELFF

j_gene: TRBJ1-2
v_gene: TRBV12-3/TRBV12-4
d_gene: NA
CDR3aa: CASSSGVGYTF

j_gene: TRBJ2-7
v_gene: TRBV7-9
d_gene: TRBD2
CDR3aa: CASSSLAGAYEQYF

j_gene: TRBJ1-1
v_gene: TRBV12-3/TRBV12-4
d_gene: TRBD1
CDR3aa: CASSRTGQTEAFF

j_gene: TRBJ2-3
v_gene: TRBV2
d_gene: TRBD1
CDR3aa: CASTLNRGADTQYF

j_gene: TRBJ2-7
v_gene: TRBV21-1
d_gene: NA
CDR3aa: CASSNRDRGLVFEQYF

j_gene: TRBJ2-3
v_gene: TRBV27
d_gene: TRBD1
CDR3aa: CASISGTAFGDTQYF

j_gene: TRBJ1-5
v_gene: TRBV6-4
d_gene: NA
CDR3aa: CASSEMLRVGQPQHF

j_gene: TRBJ1-1
v_gene: TRBV7-9
d_gene: NA
CDR3aa: CASSLTTGGNRYTEAFF

j_gene: TRBJ2-1
v_gene: TRBV5-4
d_gene: TRBD2
CDR3aa: CASSLAIGGTSLYNEQFF

j_gene: TRBJ1-2
v_gene: TRBV5-4
d_gene: NA
CDR3aa: CASSLEGRLSYGYTF

j_gene: TRBJ1-2
v_gene: TRBV10-3
d_gene: NA
CDR3aa: CAISESWVGRTHYGYTF

j_gene: TRBJ2-4
v_gene: TRBV2
d_gene: TRBD2
CDR3aa: CASSGTSGGGNIQYF

j_gene: TRBJ2-6
v_gene: TRBV5-1
d_gene: NA
CDR3aa: CASSPGRGGTGANVLTF

j_gene: TRBJ1-5
v_gene: TRBV19
d_gene: NA
CDR3aa: CASRGTHSNQPQHF

j_gene: TRBJ2-3
v_gene: TRBV9
d_gene: NA
CDR3aa: CASSVAVTDTQYF

j_gene: TRBJ1-6
v_gene: TRBV4-1
d_gene: TRBD1
CDR3aa: CASSQRTGYSPLHF

j_gene: TRBJ1-1
v_gene: TRBV25-1
d_gene: NA
CDR3aa: CASTRGNWVNTEAFF

j_gene: TRBJ2-5
v_gene: TRBV6-5
d_gene: TRBD1
CDR3aa: CASTLGQARETQYF

j_gene: TRBJ1-6
v_gene: TRBV19
d_gene: NA
CDR3aa: CASTIGDGYNSPLHF

j_gene: TRBJ1-5
v_gene: TRBV6-6
d_gene: TRBD1
CDR3aa: CASSFRQGGFLQPQHF

j_gene: TRBJ2-1
v_gene: TRBV11-2
d_gene: NA
CDR3aa: CASSLDLGLDRFF